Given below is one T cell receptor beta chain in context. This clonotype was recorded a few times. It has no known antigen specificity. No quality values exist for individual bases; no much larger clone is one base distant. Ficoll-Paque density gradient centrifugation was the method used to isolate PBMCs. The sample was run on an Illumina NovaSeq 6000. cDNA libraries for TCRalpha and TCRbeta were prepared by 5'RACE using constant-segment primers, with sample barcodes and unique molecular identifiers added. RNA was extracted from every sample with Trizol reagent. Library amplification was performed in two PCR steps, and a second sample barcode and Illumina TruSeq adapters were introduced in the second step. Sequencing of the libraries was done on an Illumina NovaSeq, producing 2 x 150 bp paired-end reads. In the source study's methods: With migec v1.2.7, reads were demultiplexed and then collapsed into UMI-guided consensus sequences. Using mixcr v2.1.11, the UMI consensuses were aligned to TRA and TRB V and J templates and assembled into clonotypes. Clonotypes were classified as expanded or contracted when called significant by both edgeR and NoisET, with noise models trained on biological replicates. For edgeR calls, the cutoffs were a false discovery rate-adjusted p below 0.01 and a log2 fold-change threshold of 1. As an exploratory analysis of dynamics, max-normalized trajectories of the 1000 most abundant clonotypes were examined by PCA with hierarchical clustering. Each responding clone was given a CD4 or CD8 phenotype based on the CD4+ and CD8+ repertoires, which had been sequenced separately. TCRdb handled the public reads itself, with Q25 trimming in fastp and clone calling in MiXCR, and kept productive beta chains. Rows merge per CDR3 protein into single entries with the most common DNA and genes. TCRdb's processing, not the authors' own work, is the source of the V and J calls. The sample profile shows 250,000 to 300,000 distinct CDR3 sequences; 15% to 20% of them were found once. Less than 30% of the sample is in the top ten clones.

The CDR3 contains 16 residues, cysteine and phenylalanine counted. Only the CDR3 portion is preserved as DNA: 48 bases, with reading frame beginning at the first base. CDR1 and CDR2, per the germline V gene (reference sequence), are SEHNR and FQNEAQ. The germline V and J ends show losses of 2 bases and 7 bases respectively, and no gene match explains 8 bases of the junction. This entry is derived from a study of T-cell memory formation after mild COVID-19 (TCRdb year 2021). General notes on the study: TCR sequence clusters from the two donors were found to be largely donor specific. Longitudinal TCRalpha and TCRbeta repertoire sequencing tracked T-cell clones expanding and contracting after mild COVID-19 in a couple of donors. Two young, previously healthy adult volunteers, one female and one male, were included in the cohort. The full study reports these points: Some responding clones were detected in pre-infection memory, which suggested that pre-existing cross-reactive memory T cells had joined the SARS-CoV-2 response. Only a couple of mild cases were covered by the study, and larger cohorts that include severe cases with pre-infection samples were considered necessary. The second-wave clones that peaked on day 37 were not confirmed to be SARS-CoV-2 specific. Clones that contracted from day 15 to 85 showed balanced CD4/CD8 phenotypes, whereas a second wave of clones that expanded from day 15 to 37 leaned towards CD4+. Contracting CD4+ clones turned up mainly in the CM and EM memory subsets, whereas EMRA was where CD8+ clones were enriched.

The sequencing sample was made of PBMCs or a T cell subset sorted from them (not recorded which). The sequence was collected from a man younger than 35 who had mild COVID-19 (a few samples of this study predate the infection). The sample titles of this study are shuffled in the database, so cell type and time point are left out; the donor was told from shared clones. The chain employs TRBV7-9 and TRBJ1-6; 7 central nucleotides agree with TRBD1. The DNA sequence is TGTGCCAGCAGCTTACGTCTCGGGACAGACAATTCACCCCTCCACTTT. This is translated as CASSLRLGTDNSPLHF.